The 25 T cell receptor beta chains presented below share a single source sample, sequenced in a study of blood T cell repertoires in COVID-19. Only in-frame clones appear in the TCRdb table, and some are missing; sequencing was by immunoSEQ multiplex PCR. The sample has fewer than 500,000 clones; roughly 90% are singletons. Sample: PBMCs or T cells enriched from blood (not recorded which). These receptors all come from a woman between 18 and 30 years old who had recovered from COVID-19.

The rearrangement links TRBV27 to TRBJ1-1, with D perhaps TRBD1 (6 bases). CDR3 size: 14 residues. V was cut by 2 bases and J by 2 bases, with 9 bases left in between. Germline values: CDR1 MNHEY, CDR2 SMNVEV (reference sequence). The CDR3 DNA is TGTGCCAGCAGTTTAAGAGGGACAAACACTGAAGCTTTCTTT. Its protein product is CASSLRGTNTEAFF.

V is TRBV9 and J is TRBJ1-1; D is ambiguous. The ends were cut back, 0 bases at V and 0 bases at J, with 6 bases in the middle. Germline CDR1 reads SGDLS; CDR2 reads YYNGEE. This CDR3 has 14 residues. The CDR3 region is CASSVGQMNTEAFF. The CDR3 DNA follows: TGTGCCAGCAGCGTAGGTCAGATGAACACTGAAGCTTTCTTT.

V is TRBV6-6 and J is TRBJ1-6; TRBD1 matches 9 bases. Germline CDR1 reads MNHNY; CDR2 reads SVGAGI (reference sequence). Losses at the gene ends were 6 bases for V and 10 bases for J; bases not matched to a gene: 4. The CDR3 length is 13 residues. CDR3 in amino acids: CASSPGTGSPLHF. The CDR3 nucleotides are TGTGCCAGCAGCCCAGGGACAGGGTCACCCCTCCACTTT.

The chain joins TRBV2 to TRBJ1-5; no reliable D call. Deletions cut 5 bases from V and 8 bases from J, with 13 bases between. From germline, CDR1 is SNHLY and CDR2 FYNNEI. This CDR3 region has 13 residues. CDR3 coding DNA: TGTGCCAGCAGTAGAGGTTTCGGGAAGCCCCAGCATTTT. This codes for CASSRGFGKPQHF.

The gene calls are TRBV9 and TRBJ1-1; D ambiguous. There are 14 residues in the CDR3. Per the germline V gene, CDR1 is SGDLS and CDR2 is YYNGEE. With 5 bases removed from V and 1 base from J, the gap between germline ends came to 12 bases. CDR3 bases: TGTGCCAGCAGGCACAAACTAGGGAACACTGAAGCTTTCTTT. Protein: CASRHKLGNTEAFF.

The V gene is TRBV28, the J gene TRBJ2-5; D may be TRBD2 (5 bases). CDR3 length: 13 amino acids. V dropped 5 bases and J dropped 7 bases, with 14 bases sitting between them. Per the germline V gene, CDR1 is MDHEN and CDR2 is SYDVKM. CDR3 bases: TGTGCCAGCAGTGAGGCTCCCCGGGGGACCCAGTACTTC. Amino acids: CASSEAPRGTQYF.

The chain joins TRBV28 to TRBJ2-5; 7 bases map to TRBD1. From germline, CDR1 is MDHEN and CDR2 SYDVKM. The trim removed 6 bases at V and 2 bases at J, leaving 12 bases unmatched. The CDR3 runs to 16 residues. The CDR3 sequence is CASRPSLDRSQETQYF. CDR3 nucleotide sequence: TGTGCCAGCAGACCCTCGCTGGACAGGAGTCAAGAGACCCAGTACTTC.

The V and J genes are TRBV3-1 (or the pseudogene TRBV3-2) and TRBJ2-1, with D perhaps TRBD2 (6 bases). Per germline, CDR1 LGHDT and CDR2 YNNKEL (reference sequence). Trimming removed 1 base from V and 7 bases from J, with 14 bases in between. The CDR3 is 15 residues long. CDR3 region: CASSQVSAGRNEQFF. CDR3 bases: TGTGCCAGCAGCCAAGTCTCGGCGGGGAGGAATGAGCAGTTCTTC.

This chain connects TRBV3-1 (or the pseudogene TRBV3-2) to TRBJ2-5, with 14 bases matching TRBD2. Germline lookup yields CDR1 LGHDT and CDR2 YNNKEL (reference sequence). Germline trimming cut 4 bases from V and 5 bases from J; bases unmatched to any gene: 6. The CDR3 runs to 16 residues. CDR3 amino acids: CASSPWTSGGRETQYF. CDR3 DNA: TGTGCCAGCAGCCCCTGGACTAGCGGGGGGCGGGAGACCCAGTACTTC.

The chain is built from TRBV2 and TRBJ2-6; 7 nucleotides agree with TRBD2. V trimming: 7 bases; J trimming: 0 bases; junction bases outside the gene matches: 12. This CDR3 comprises 18 residues. The V gene's germline CDR1 is SNHLY and CDR2 FYNNEI. In DNA, the CDR3 is TGTGCCAGCATCGCCCTTCCGGGACTACACTCTGGGGCCAACGTCCTGACTTTC. This translates into CASIALPGLHSGANVLTF.

The chain couples TRBV6-2 or TRBV6-3 to TRBJ1-2; perhaps TRBD1 as D (6 bases). This CDR3 contains 15 residues. Trimming took off 5 bases at V and 1 base at J, with 14 bases between the two ends. In germline, CDR1 is MNHEY, CDR2 SVGEGT. This chain's CDR3 is CASSPPRGINYGYTF. CDR3 sequence (DNA): TGTGCCAGCAGTCCCCCTAGGGGGATTAACTATGGCTACACCTTC.

This clone was observed a single time. V and J are TRBV14 and TRBJ2-1, with a possible D match to TRBD1 (5 bases). The germline CDR1 and CDR2 sequences are SGHDN and FVKESK. The length of the CDR3 is 12 residues. V lost 4 bases to trimming and J lost 9 bases, with 10 bases between them. DNA of the CDR3: TGTGCCAGCAGCCCCAGCAGGGTTGAGCAGTTCTTC. Translated, it gives CASSPSRVEQFF. The full variable domain, its missing parts supplied by reference TRBV14 and TRBJ2-1, is EAGVTQFPSHSVIEKGQTVTLRCDPISGHDNLYWYRRVMGKEIKFLLHFVKESKQDESGMPNNRFLAERTGGTYSTLKVQPAELEDSGVYFCASSPSRVEQFFGPGTRLTVL.

V usage is TRBV2 and J usage is TRBJ2-1; 9 bases agree with TRBD2. The CDR3 has 15 amino acids. Germline V gives CDR1 SNHLY, CDR2 FYNNEI. Trimming cost V 8 bases and J 4 bases; bases outside gene matches: 9. The CDR3 region is CASRLLAGPYNEQFF. In nucleotides, the CDR3 is TGTGCCAGCCGATTACTAGCGGGTCCTTACAATGAGCAGTTCTTC. The full variable domain, in which reference TRBV2 and TRBJ2-1 provide the parts outside the CDR3, is EPEVTQTPSHQVTQMGQEVILRCVPISNHLYFYWYRQILGQKVEFLVSFYNNEISEKSEIFDDQFSVERPDGSNFTLKIRSTKLEDSAMYFCASRLLAGPYNEQFFGPGTRLTVL.

V gene TRBV13 combines with J gene TRBJ1-2; no definite D call. The CDR3 length is 14 residues. Germline CDR1 and CDR2: PRHDT and FYEKMQ (reference sequence). Trimming removed 2 bases at V and 6 bases at J, with 13 bases between. CDR3 in amino acids: CASSLQVRTNGYTF. The CDR3 DNA reads as TGTGCCAGCAGCTTACAAGTCAGAACTAATGGCTACACCTTC.

The rearrangement links TRBV5-4 to TRBJ2-5, with 10 nucleotides matching TRBD2. The germline CDR1 and CDR2 sequences are SGHNT and YYREEE (reference sequence). Trimming cost V 4 bases and J 3 bases; bases outside gene matches: 3. This CDR3 is 14 amino acids long. CDR3: CASSRTSGEETQYF. In DNA, the CDR3 is TGTGCCAGCAGCCGCACTAGCGGGGAAGAGACCCAGTACTTC.

The chain combines TRBV7-3 with TRBJ2-2; TRBD2 might be the D (6 bases). With 2 bases removed from V and 1 base from J, the gap between germline ends came to 8 bases. The V gene's germline CDR1 is SGHTA and CDR2 FQGTGA. The CDR3 contains 15 residues. The CDR3 DNA reads TGTGCCAGCAGCTTAGGGGGGATGAACACCGGGGAGCTGTTTTTT. Its translation is CASSLGGMNTGELFF.

The V call is TRBV2, the J call TRBJ2-3, with D possibly matching TRBD1 (5 bases). Per germline, CDR1 SNHLY and CDR2 FYNNEI. The germline V and J ends were trimmed by 3 bases and 1 base, with 8 bases remaining between them. The CDR3 is 14 residues long. CDR3 coding DNA: TGTGCCAGCAGTGAGGGCAGGGGCACAGATACGCAGTATTTT. This translates into CASSEGRGTDTQYF.

The chain employs TRBV6-5 and TRBJ1-2; possible D gene TRBD1, 6 bases. The germline CDR1 and CDR2 sequences are MNHEY and SVGAGI. The ends were cut back, 4 bases at V and 5 bases at J, with 11 bases in the middle. The CDR3 has 13 residues. Here the CDR3 reads CASSSGTPYGYTF. CDR3 DNA: TGTGCCAGCAGTTCGGGGACACCATATGGCTACACCTTC.

The genes are TRBV11-2 and TRBJ2-7, with 8 bases lining up with TRBD1. V gave up 0 bases and J gave up 8 bases; unmatched junction bases: 12. Germline V lookup: CDR1 SGHAT, CDR2 FQNNGV. This CDR3 comprises 16 residues. CDR3 bases: TGTGCCAGCAGCTTAGATTCCATCGGCAGGGGGCGCAAGCAGTACTTC. As protein: CASSLDSIGRGRKQYF.

The CDR3 region is CASSLVGGLNRDTQYF. Written as DNA, the CDR3 is TGTGCCAGCAGCTTGGTTGGGGGCCTGAATCGAGATACGCAGTATTTT. The V call is TRBV5-4, the J call TRBJ2-3, with D perhaps TRBD1 (6 bases). The CDR3 is 16 amino acids. The V end was cut by 0 bases, the J end by 5 bases, with 16 bases between. Per germline, CDR1 SGHNT and CDR2 YYREEE (reference sequence).

J is TRBJ2-7 and V is TRBV6-5; D is undetermined. Germline V gene sequence: CDR1 MNHEY, CDR2 SVGAGI. This CDR3 has 14 residues. The V end lost 8 bases, the J end lost 0 bases, and 14 bases lay between the germline ends. CDR3 loop: CASAWLGNSYEQYF. The CDR3 DNA follows: TGTGCCAGCGCTTGGCTAGGTAACTCCTACGAGCAGTACTTC.

This clone came up once. This chain connects TRBV28 to TRBJ2-4; 7 nucleotides line up with TRBD1. V shed 5 bases and J 4 bases; nucleotides not matched to a gene: 5. The germline V gene has CDR1 MDHEN and CDR2 SYDVKM. This CDR3 region has 14 residues. The CDR3 bases are TGTGCCAGCAGTCTATCGACAGGGAAAAACATTCAGTACTTC. This gives the protein CASSLSTGKNIQYF.

The CDR3 region is CASLEGGNTEAFF. CDR3 DNA: TGTGCCTCCCTGGAAGGGGGGAACACTGAAGCTTTCTTT. The gene calls are TRBV28 and TRBJ1-1; tentatively, D is TRBD1 (6 bases). Germline values: CDR1 MDHEN, CDR2 SYDVKM. Trimming pared 11 bases from V and 1 base from J, leaving 14 bases between. This CDR3 has 13 amino acids.

The rearrangement links TRBV9 to TRBJ2-2; D is undetermined. The germline gives CDR1 SGDLS, CDR2 YYNGEE. This CDR3 has 12 residues. The V end was cut by 4 bases, the J end by 5 bases, with 6 bases between. CDR3 amino acids: CASSLGTGELFF. CDR3 bases: TGTGCCAGCAGCCTCGGGACCGGGGAGCTGTTTTTT.

To note about this clone: The DNA is left out, because the CDR3 cannot be placed on it with certainty; the CDR3 is given as TCRdb lists it. The chain employs TRBV19 and TRBJ2-2; the listed D gene, TRBD1, was not tested against the DNA. The germline V gene has CDR1 LNHDA and CDR2 SQIVND (reference sequence). The CDR3 length equals 15 residues, ends included. The CDR3 sequence is CASSADRGLPGSCFF.